This T cell receptor beta chain is drawn from a study of control samples from healthy donors and cancer patients. Sequenced by immunoSEQ multiplex PCR; TCRdb stores in-frame clones only, minus some. The profile shows about 130,000 clones, approximately 94% of them singletons. The CDR3 loop spans 14 amino acids. The ends were cut back, 2 bases at V and 0 bases at J, with 4 bases in the middle. The V gene's germline CDR1 is MNHEY and CDR2 SMNVEV (reference sequence). This chain joins TRBV27 and TRBJ2-2; no firm D call. This receptor was obtained from a middle-aged man with head and neck cancer. Sequencing was done on a sample of PBMCs. CDR3 in amino acids: CASSLTPNTGELFF. The CDR3 DNA reads TGTGCCAGCAGTTTAACCCCGAACACCGGGGAGCTGTTTTTT.